The source of this TCR beta chain is a study of cytomegalovirus exposure and HLA in healthy donors. About this clone: An end of the junction does not agree with germline; a read error may underlie this.

PCR primers comprised 60 Vbeta and 13 Jbeta primers. This table comes from immunoSEQ multiplex PCR, and its TCRdb copy is limited to in-frame clones, with some not included. The sample shows over 150,000 clones, 80% of them seen only once. Germline CDR1 DFQATT, CDR2 SNEGSKA (reference sequence). CDR3 length: 11 amino acids. This chain joins TRBV20-1 and TRBJ1-1; D gene uncertain. The specimen sequenced was PBMCs. This receptor was taken from a boy between 10 and 17 years old in good health and CMV-seronegative. The CDR3 DNA follows: TGCAGTGCTAGAGGTCCTGGCGGCGCGATTTTT. Protein product: CSARGPGGAIF.